The present TCR beta chain was sequenced within a study of monozygotic twins with inflammatory bowel disease. TCRdb re-called the 5' RACE reads; one entry per CDR3 protein, DNA not given. The sample data list 110,000 to 150,000 distinct CDR3 sequences. CDR1 is SGHRS, CDR2 YFSETQ, per germline. The CDR3 runs to 13 residues. This clonotype was sampled from a human donor with ulcerative colitis or Crohn's disease, or a healthy co-twin of an affected twin (not recorded which). The sequenced sample consisted of blood. V usage is TRBV5-1 and J usage is TRBJ2-7; TCRdb outputs TRBD1, but without DNA this stays unchecked. The CDR3 sequence is CASRPGTRYEQYF.